This T cell receptor beta chain was obtained from a study of T cells in women clearing cervical HPV infection. At the level of the study: Controls' single incident HPV16 infection cleared within 12 months without precancer. Controls gave blood once infection was undetectable; cases at lesion identification. The study, taken as a whole, reports: Repertoire richness, not evenness, was significantly elevated in CIN3+ cases versus controls.

Sequenced by immunoSEQ multiplex PCR; TCRdb stores in-frame clones only, minus some. The sample shows more than 40,000 clones, and 7.6% sits with its ten largest clones. The CDR3 length is 11 residues. V dropped 6 bases and J dropped 7 bases, with 9 bases sitting between them. Looked up from germline, CDR1 is SNHLY and CDR2 is FYNNEI. All participants had a single incident cervical HPV16 infection, and prevalent HPV16 infections were excluded. As regards this clone: Its antigen is not identified. The CDR3 extends 3 residues past the end of the read, so its final part is completed from the germline J gene.

Source material: blood buffy coat. The V and J genes are TRBV2 and TRBJ1-1; D gene ambiguous. The clonotype comes from a woman aged 18-70 years with a cervical HPV16 infection that either progressed to CIN3+ or cleared (not recorded which). The covered CDR3 bases are TGTGCCAGCAGGATGGAGGGTGAA. Translation gives CASRMEGE. From start to end, the CDR3 is CASRMEGEAFF.